Presented here are 27 T cell receptor beta chains from one specimen sequenced in a study of vaccination and CD4 T cells after COVID-19. The Oncomine TCR Beta short-read assay generated sequence data from the DNA of cultured CD4+ T cells. TCRdb re-derived calls from the PCR reads in MiXCR, one entry per CDR3 protein. The top ten clones hold 10% to 15% of a sample with around 15,000 distinct CDR3 sequences, around 48% of them seen once. Noted treatment: approximately 11-day PBMC culture with coronavirus spike peptide pools or control peptides (ViraFEST assay). These receptors are not linked to any known antigen. Sequencing used CD4+ T cells from blood, cultured in vitro. The receptor source for this set is a human donor who had recovered from COVID-19.

The chain links TRBV10-3 to TRBJ2-5; 12 bases line up with TRBD1. CDR1 and CDR2 from the germline V gene are ENHRY and SYGVKD. This CDR3 is 18 amino acids long. V shed 2 bases, J shed 4 bases, and the junction held 11 bases outside the gene matches. The CDR3 sequence is CAISEQPLGTGGRETQYF. The CDR3 nucleotides read TGTGCCATCAGTGAGCAGCCTCTGGGGACAGGGGGCCGAGAGACCCAGTACTTC.

The chain couples TRBV6-2 or TRBV6-3 to TRBJ2-5; 8 bases are a match to TRBD2. Germline lookup yields CDR1 MNHEY and CDR2 SVGEGT. This CDR3 spans 19 amino acids. The ends lost 2 bases at V and 1 base at J; junction bases unmatched: 15. This chain's CDR3 is CASSYSYYRARGGQETQYF. In DNA form, the CDR3 reads TGTGCCAGCAGTTACAGTTATTACCGGGCCCGGGGGGGCCAAGAGACCCAGTACTTC.

V is TRBV25-1 and J is TRBJ2-5; TRBD2 matches 7 bases. V shed 8 bases and J 3 bases; nucleotides not matched to a gene: 6. This CDR3 spans 13 amino acids. Germline assignment: CDR1 MGHDK and CDR2 SYGVNS. The CDR3 DNA reads TGTGCCAGCGGAATAGCGGGTGAAGAGACCCAGTACTTC. Translated, it gives CASGIAGEETQYF.

The chain joins TRBV6-5 to TRBJ2-7, with D maybe TRBD2 (5 bases). V gave up 2 bases and J gave up 7 bases, with 18 bases separating them. CDR1 and CDR2 from the germline V gene are MNHEY and SVGAGI. The CDR3 runs to 15 residues. The CDR3 sequence is CASSYPRTRGGEQYF. The CDR3 DNA reads as TGTGCCAGCAGTTACCCTCGGACCCGGGGTGGAGAGCAGTACTTC.

The chain joins TRBV20-1 to TRBJ2-7, with a weak D call TRBD2 (5 bases). CDR3 size: 12 residues. Trimming took 6 bases from V and 5 from J, leaving 14 bases between them. From germline, CDR1 is DFQATT and CDR2 SNEGSKA (reference sequence). The CDR3 loop is CSARPGYHEQYF. As DNA, the CDR3 is TGCAGTGCCCGGCCGGGGTATCACGAGCAGTACTTC.

This chain links TRBV20-1 with TRBJ2-1; 11 bases are shared with TRBD2. V lost 5 bases and J lost 2; bases outside the gene matches: 2. Germline V gives CDR1 DFQATT, CDR2 SNEGSKA (reference sequence). The CDR3 is 14 amino acids. Written as DNA, the CDR3 is TGCAGTGCTCCGACTAGCGGGGCCTACAATGAGCAGTTCTTC. Translated: CSAPTSGAYNEQFF.

The CDR3 here is CASSPTENSPLHF. CDR3 bases: TGCGCCAGCAGCCCGACAGAAAATTCACCCCTCCACTTT. The chain combines TRBV5-1 with TRBJ1-6; the D gene is possibly TRBD1 (5 bases). This CDR3 has 13 residues. V lost 4 bases and J lost 7, with 9 bases in between. Germline V gives CDR1 SGHRS, CDR2 YFSETQ.

CDR3 region: CASRDKRTSSGNTIYF. The CDR3 DNA sequence: TGTGCCAGCAGAGACAAGAGGACATCCTCTGGAAACACCATATATTTT. The chain links TRBV7-9 to TRBJ1-3; D perhaps matches TRBD1 (5 bases). Germline V gene sequence: CDR1 SEHNR, CDR2 FQNEAQ (reference sequence). With 6 bases removed from V and 0 bases from J, the gap between germline ends came to 15 bases. The CDR3 covers 16 residues.

J is TRBJ1-5 and V is TRBV20-1, with TRBD1 matching over 7 bases. Trimming took 4 bases from V and 4 from J; bases not matched to a gene: 7. This CDR3 region has 14 residues. Germline assignment: CDR1 DFQATT and CDR2 SNEGSKA (reference sequence). The CDR3 sequence: CSANLGTANQPQHF. The CDR3, as DNA: TGCAGTGCTAATCTAGGGACAGCTAATCAGCCCCAGCATTTT.

This clonotype has just a few counts. This chain connects TRBV20-1 to TRBJ2-5, with TRBD2 matching over 13 bases. CDR1 is DFQATT, CDR2 SNEGSKA, per germline (reference sequence). The CDR3 totals 14 residues. V shed 6 bases, J shed 5 bases, and the junction held 6 bases outside the gene matches. Here the CDR3 DNA reads TGCAGTGCCACTAGCGGGGGGGCCGGGGAGACCCAGTACTTC. Translation: CSATSGGAGETQYF.

V usage is TRBV7-2 and J usage is TRBJ2-1, with D unclear. The V gene's germline CDR1 is SGHTA and CDR2 FQGNSA. V shed 6 bases and J shed 4 bases, with 13 bases lying between them. This CDR3 is built from 14 residues. In DNA, the CDR3 is TGTGCCAGCAGACGTGGAATCATATACAATGAGCAGTTCTTC. Translation gives CASRRGIIYNEQFF.

This clonotype has just a few counts. The genes are TRBV28 and TRBJ1-2; D is perhaps TRBD1 (5 bases). V was shortened by 6 bases and J by 4 bases, with 18 bases between the two germline ends. This CDR3 is built from 15 residues. Germline V gene sequence: CDR1 MDHEN, CDR2 SYDVKM. CDR3 residues: CASSTTTGRSYGYTF. In nucleotides, the CDR3 is TGTGCCAGCAGCACAACTACGGGACGCAGCTATGGCTACACCTTC.

The gene calls are TRBV4-2 and TRBJ1-1; 8 positions match TRBD1. The germline V gene has CDR1 LGHNA and CDR2 YNFKEQ. The CDR3 consists of 17 residues. The V gene end was trimmed by 1 base and the J gene end by 0 bases; junction bases not matched to a gene: 7. The CDR3 loop is CASSQVGATGVNTEAFF. The CDR3 coding sequence is TGTGCCAGCAGCCAAGTGGGGGCGACAGGGGTGAACACTGAAGCTTTCTTT.

The chain joins TRBV20-1 to TRBJ1-5; D gene ambiguous. In germline, CDR1 is DFQATT, CDR2 SNEGSKA (reference sequence). V was clipped by 1 base and J by 0 bases, with 10 bases between them. There are 15 residues in the CDR3. The CDR3 spells CSARAGRISNQPQHF. CDR3 in DNA: TGCAGTGCTAGAGCGGGCAGGATTAGCAATCAGCCCCAGCATTTT.

V gene TRBV28 combines with J gene TRBJ1-2; 8 bases are shared with TRBD1. This CDR3 is 14 amino acids long. The V and J ends lost 2 bases and 6 bases, in that order; junction bases with no gene match: 5. Germline V gene sequence: CDR1 MDHEN, CDR2 SYDVKM. CDR3 nucleotides: TGTGCCAGCAGTTTAAGGACAGGGAGTCATGGCTACACCTTC. As protein: CASSLRTGSHGYTF.

V usage is TRBV20-1 and J usage is TRBJ2-7; 7 positions match TRBD1. Losses at the gene ends were 2 bases for V and 7 bases for J; bases not matched to a gene: 8. The CDR3 totals 13 residues. Germline CDR1 is DFQATT and CDR2 is SNEGSKA (reference sequence). The chain's CDR3 is CSARLGGRAEQYF. CDR3 nucleotide sequence: TGCAGTGCTAGATTAGGGGGCAGGGCAGAGCAGTACTTC.

The chain joins TRBV5-1 to TRBJ1-6, with D hard to call. Germline CDR1 SGHRS, CDR2 YFSETQ. The CDR3 is 16 amino acids. V was trimmed by 0 bases and J by 0 bases, leaving 7 bases between them. The CDR3 protein is CASSLASSSYNSPLHF. As DNA, the CDR3 is TGCGCCAGCAGCTTGGCCTCCAGCTCCTATAATTCACCCCTCCACTTT.

This clonotype is a singleton in its sample. The chain combines TRBV6-5 with TRBJ2-7; 7 bases agree with TRBD2. V was pared by 2 bases and J by 2 bases, with 6 bases of the junction left unmatched. The CDR3 spans 15 residues. The germline CDR1 and CDR2 sequences are MNHEY and SVGAGI. The CDR3 DNA follows: TGTGCCAGCAGTTACCGGGGGGAGGCACCCTACGAGCAGTACTTC. This encodes CASSYRGEAPYEQYF.

The chain carries TRBV20-1 and TRBJ2-7; 7 bases line up with TRBD1. J was trimmed by 1 base and V by 6 bases; bases with no gene match: 6. Germline V gene lookup returns CDR1 DFQATT and CDR2 SNEGSKA (reference sequence). The CDR3 extends over 13 amino acids. CDR3 protein: CSAPEGASYEQYF. In nucleotides, the CDR3 is TGCAGTGCCCCCGAGGGGGCATCCTACGAGCAGTACTTC.

The rearrangement joins TRBV7-9 to TRBJ1-1, with a weak D call TRBD1 (6 bases). Germline CDR1 is SEHNR and CDR2 is FQNEAQ (reference sequence). V lost 5 bases and J lost 1, with 17 bases in between. This CDR3 is built from 16 residues. CDR3 sequence (DNA): TGTGCCAGCAGCCTGGGAAGGGGGTCGGGGAACACTGAAGCTTTCTTT. It yields the protein CASSLGRGSGNTEAFF.

The V gene is TRBV2, the J gene TRBJ2-2, with no clear D. Trimming cost V 6 bases and J 4 bases, with 6 bases left between them. The V gene's germline CDR1 is SNHLY and CDR2 FYNNEI. There are 12 residues in the CDR3. The CDR3 region is CASRPSTGELFF. DNA for the CDR3: TGTGCCAGCAGACCAAGCACCGGGGAGCTGTTTTTT.

The rearrangement links TRBV6-1 to TRBJ2-7, with D perhaps TRBD2 (5 bases). V was cut by 6 bases and J by 3 bases, with 18 bases left in between. Germline CDR1 reads MNHNS; CDR2 reads SASEGT. The CDR3 is 15 residues long. CDR3 nucleotides: TGTGCCAGCAGGCCGCCGGGGAAGGAAAACTACGAGCAGTACTTC. This gives the protein CASRPPGKENYEQYF.

The rearrangement links TRBV20-1 to TRBJ2-5, with 7 bases fitting TRBD1. The CDR3 is 13 amino acids. J gave up 3 bases and V 6 bases, and 7 bases lay outside the gene matches. The V gene's germline CDR1 is DFQATT and CDR2 SNEGSKA (reference sequence). The CDR3 reads CSARGQRKETQYF. The CDR3 DNA sequence: TGCAGTGCCCGGGGACAGAGAAAAGAGACCCAGTACTTC.

This chain links TRBV7-9 with TRBJ1-6, with 10 bases lining up with TRBD1. With V trimmed by 5 bases and J by 14 bases, 15 bases remained unmatched. The germline gives CDR1 SEHNR, CDR2 FQNEAQ (reference sequence). The CDR3 runs 16 residues. CDR3 DNA sequence: TGTGCCAGCAGCCCCTTAGGGACAGGGGAGGATCTGGCCCTCCACTTT. It is translated as CASSPLGTGEDLALHF.

The V call is TRBV12-3 or TRBV12-4, the J call TRBJ1-6, with TRBD1 matching 9 bases. With 6 bases clipped from V and 6 bases from J, the junction kept 6 bases outside the gene matches. The CDR3 runs 15 residues. The CDR3 DNA reads TGTGCCAGCAGCCACCGGACAGGGGCTAATTCACCCCTCCACTTT. It encodes CASSHRTGANSPLHF.

The chain combines TRBV27 with TRBJ1-2, with D unresolved. The CDR3 loop spans 14 amino acids. Germline values: CDR1 MNHEY, CDR2 SMNVEV (reference sequence). The V gene lost 5 bases and the J gene lost 7 bases, with 17 bases spanning the gap. The CDR3 loop is CASSPRTSLGGYTF. The CDR3 DNA is TGTGCCAGCAGTCCGCGGACCTCCTTGGGTGGCTACACCTTC.

The genes are TRBV20-1 and TRBJ2-1, with D tentatively TRBD2 (6 bases). The germline CDR1 and CDR2 sequences are DFQATT and SNEGSKA (reference sequence). V was pared by 2 bases and J by 0 bases, with 14 bases between. The CDR3 length is 16 residues. CDR3 in DNA: TGCAGTGCTAGATCCTACACTAGCCACTCCTACAATGAGCAGTTCTTC. Protein sequence: CSARSYTSHSYNEQFF.